A selection of T cell receptor beta chains follows, all from one sample in a study of T cells in Graves' hyperthyroidism and ophthalmopathy. Via MiXCR, TCRdb re-called the multiplex PCR reads, giving one row per CDR3 protein. The sample lists about 600,000 distinct CDR3 sequences, more than 15% occurring once. The material sequenced was blood. The source of these receptors is a woman between 35 and 50 years old with Graves' ophthalmopathy. The CDR3 runs from the conserved cysteine through the conserved F or W. Fields, in order: CDR3 length, V gene, J gene, CDR3 protein.

cdr3_length: 16; v_call: TRBV2; j_call: TRBJ2-2; cdr3_aa: CASSGASGRSFGELFF
cdr3_length: 15; v_call: TRBV11-1; j_call: TRBJ2-7; cdr3_aa: CASSHEAGGSHEQYF
cdr3_length: 13; v_call: TRBV10-3; j_call: TRBJ2-5; cdr3_aa: CAISESNQETRYF
cdr3_length: 14; v_call: TRBV6-5; j_call: TRBJ2-7; cdr3_aa: CASSFPSTGNEQYF
cdr3_length: 14; v_call: TRBV3-1; j_call: TRBJ2-7; cdr3_aa: CASSHGTGLYEQYF
cdr3_length: 12; v_call: TRBV5-1; j_call: TRBJ2-7; cdr3_aa: CASSFGGNEQYF
cdr3_length: 14; v_call: TRBV7-2; j_call: TRBJ2-3; cdr3_aa: CASSQETSTDTQYF
cdr3_length: 14; v_call: TRBV6-1; j_call: TRBJ1-1; cdr3_aa: CASSREFLNTEAFF
cdr3_length: 14; v_call: TRBV20-1; j_call: TRBJ1-2; cdr3_aa: CSARPTGGVYGYTF
cdr3_length: 15; v_call: TRBV28; j_call: TRBJ1-5; cdr3_aa: CASNSPSVGNQPQHF
cdr3_length: 16; v_call: TRBV5-1; j_call: TRBJ2-3; cdr3_aa: CASSLGAVTSTDTQYF
cdr3_length: 15; v_call: TRBV19; j_call: TRBJ2-5; cdr3_aa: CATGTGQGAGETQYF
cdr3_length: 15; v_call: TRBV7-8; j_call: TRBJ1-2; cdr3_aa: CASSSRTGLSEGYTF
cdr3_length: 13; v_call: TRBV7-9; j_call: TRBJ1-5; cdr3_aa: CASTPGGRQPQHF
cdr3_length: 13; v_call: TRBV20-1; j_call: TRBJ1-1; cdr3_aa: CSASMGAPTEAFF
cdr3_length: 13; v_call: TRBV20-1; j_call: TRBJ2-3; cdr3_aa: CSALSGGMHTQYF